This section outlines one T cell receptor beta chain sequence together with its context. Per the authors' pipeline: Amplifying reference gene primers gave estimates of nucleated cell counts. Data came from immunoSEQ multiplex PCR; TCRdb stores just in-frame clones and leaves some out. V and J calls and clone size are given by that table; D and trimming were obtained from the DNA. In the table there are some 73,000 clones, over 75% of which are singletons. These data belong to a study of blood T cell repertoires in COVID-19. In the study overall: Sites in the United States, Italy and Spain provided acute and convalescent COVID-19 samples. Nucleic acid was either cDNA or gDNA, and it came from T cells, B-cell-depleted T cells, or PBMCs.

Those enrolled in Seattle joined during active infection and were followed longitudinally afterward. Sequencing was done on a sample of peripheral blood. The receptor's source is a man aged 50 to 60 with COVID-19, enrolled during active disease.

This CDR3 reads CASSYSGSLSNTEAFF. The CDR3 DNA reads as TGTGCCAGCAGTTACTCGGGCAGCCTATCGAACACTGAAGCTTTCTTT. The chain couples TRBV6-5 to TRBJ1-1; D is uncertain. This CDR3 contains 16 residues. Germline CDR1 reads MNHEY; CDR2 reads SVGAGI. Trimming pared 0 bases from V and 1 base from J, leaving 12 bases between.